This TCR beta chain is from a study of PD-1 blockade in classical Hodgkin lymphoma. The time point denotes: cycle 4 day 1 (C4D1), after less than 7 weeks of nivolumab. Exposure to brentuximab vedotin varied, and each patient had relapsed following autologous stem cell transplantation. A word on this clone: The antigen remains unidentified.

Measured with immunoSEQ multiplex PCR; TCRdb has only the in-frame clones, and not every one. In the table there are roughly 20,000 clones, approximately 80% of which are singletons. The study, taken as a whole, reports: Those achieving complete response showed baseline diversity like newly diagnosed patients.

The germline V gene has CDR1 MNHEY and CDR2 SVGAGI. Trimming shortened V by 2 bases and J by 4 bases, and 11 bases separated the two germline ends. There are 14 residues in the CDR3. The sequences come from peripheral blood mononuclear cells (PBMCs), collected before the fourth cycle of nivolumab. V usage is TRBV6-5 and J usage is TRBJ1-1; D not certain. This clonotype originated in a human donor with classical Hodgkin lymphoma. CDR3 amino acids: CASSYGPISTEAFF. For the CDR3, the DNA is TGTGCCAGCAGTTACGGACCTATTAGCACTGAAGCTTTCTTT.